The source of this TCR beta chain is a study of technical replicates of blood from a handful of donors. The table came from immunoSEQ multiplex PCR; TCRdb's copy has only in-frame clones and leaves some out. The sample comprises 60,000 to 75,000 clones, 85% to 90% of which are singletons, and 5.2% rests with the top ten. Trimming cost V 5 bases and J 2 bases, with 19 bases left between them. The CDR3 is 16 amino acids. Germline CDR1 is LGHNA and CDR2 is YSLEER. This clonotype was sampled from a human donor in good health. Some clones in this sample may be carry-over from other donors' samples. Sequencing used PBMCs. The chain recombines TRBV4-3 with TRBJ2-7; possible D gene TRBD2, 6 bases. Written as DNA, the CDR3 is TGCGCCAGCAGCGAAAGCGTAGGTAGCGGAGCCTACGAGCAGTACTTC. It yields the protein CASSESVGSGAYEQYF.